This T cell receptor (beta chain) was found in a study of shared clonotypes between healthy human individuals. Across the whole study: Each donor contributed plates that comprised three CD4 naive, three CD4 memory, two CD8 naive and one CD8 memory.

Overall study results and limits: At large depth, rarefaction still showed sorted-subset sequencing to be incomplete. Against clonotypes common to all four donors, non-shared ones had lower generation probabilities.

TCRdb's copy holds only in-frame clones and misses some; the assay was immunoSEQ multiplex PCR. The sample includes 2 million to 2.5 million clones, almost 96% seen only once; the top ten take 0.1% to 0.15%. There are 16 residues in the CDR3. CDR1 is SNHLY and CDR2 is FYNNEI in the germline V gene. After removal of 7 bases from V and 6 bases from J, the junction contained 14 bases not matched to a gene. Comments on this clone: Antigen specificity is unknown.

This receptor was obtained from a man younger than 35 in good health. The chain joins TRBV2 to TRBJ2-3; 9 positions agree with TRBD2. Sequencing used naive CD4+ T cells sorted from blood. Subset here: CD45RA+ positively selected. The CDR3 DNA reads TGTGCCAGCACAGAAGGGCTAGCGGGGTTGGGGGATACGCAGTATTTT. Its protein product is CASTEGLAGLGDTQYF.